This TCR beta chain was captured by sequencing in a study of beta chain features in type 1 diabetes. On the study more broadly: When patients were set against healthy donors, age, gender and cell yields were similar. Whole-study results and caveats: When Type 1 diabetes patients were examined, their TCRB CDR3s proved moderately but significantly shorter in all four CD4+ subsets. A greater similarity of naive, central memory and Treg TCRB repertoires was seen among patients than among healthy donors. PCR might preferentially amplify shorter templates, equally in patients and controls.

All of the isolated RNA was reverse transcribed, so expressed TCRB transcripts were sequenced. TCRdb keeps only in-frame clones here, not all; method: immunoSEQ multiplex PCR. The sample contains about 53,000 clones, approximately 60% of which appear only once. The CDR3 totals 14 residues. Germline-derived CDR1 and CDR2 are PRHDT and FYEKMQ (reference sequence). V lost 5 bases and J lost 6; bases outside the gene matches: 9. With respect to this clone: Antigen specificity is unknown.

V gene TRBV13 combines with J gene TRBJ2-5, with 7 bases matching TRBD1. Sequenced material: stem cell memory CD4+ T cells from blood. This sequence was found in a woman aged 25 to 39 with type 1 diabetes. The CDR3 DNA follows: TGTGCCAGCAGCCTCGTGGGGGACAGTCAGACCCAGTACTTC. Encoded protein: CASSLVGDSQTQYF.